This TCR beta chain was profiled in a study of immune heterogeneity within non-small cell lung tumors. As for the study in general: In total, the tumors were 4 squamous cell carcinomas, around ten non-squamous carcinomas and 1 not otherwise specified.

This clonotype was seen many times. The antigen is unknown. TCR beta CDR3 was amplified by multiplex PCR, first round nine to ten cycles, 32 V and 13 J primers. Using its own MiXCR run on the multiplex PCR reads, TCRdb lists one record per CDR3 protein. This repertoire shows about 10,000 distinct CDR3 sequences, 27% found once; its top ten account for 13%. Per germline, CDR1 DFQATT and CDR2 SNEGSKA (reference sequence). CDR3 length: 13 amino acids. V was pared by 4 bases and J by 3 bases, with 10 bases between. General study results and limits: For the most part, the T-cell receptor beta clonotypes present at high frequency were distinct from one individual patient to the next. Significant yet moderate, the positive correlation between local T-cell clonality and local tumor mutational burden reached an R of approximately 0.32. Dominant CDR3 beta clonotypes repeated across a patient's tumor loci, while different loci held unique high-frequency clones.

Template was bulk tumor genomic DNA, roughly 600 ng per sample. Surgery yielded several widely spaced biopsies per primary tumor. Enrolled individuals presented with untreated, newly diagnosed non-small cell lung cancer and received curative surgery. The source material was lung tumor tissue. The TCR comes from a man aged 45 to 65 with non-small cell lung cancer. The J gene is TRBJ1-5, the V gene TRBV20-1; D is ambiguous. In nucleotides, the CDR3 is TGCAGTGCTATGGCGACGGTCAATCAGCCCCAGCATTTT. Protein: CSAMATVNQPQHF.